The clone carrying this T cell receptor beta chain was observed a single time. The antigen remains unidentified. This sample is drawn from a study of cytomegalovirus exposure and HLA in healthy donors. Use of 60 Vbeta and 13 Jbeta primers characterized the PCR. Profiled with immunoSEQ multiplex PCR; TCRdb holds only in-frame clones, not every one. The sample has 30,000 to 50,000 clones, around 68% seen once. Points from the study as a whole: Being productive about 87% or about 30% of the time was typical of most TCR beta V segments in an earlier analysis.

Germline CDR1 SGHDN, CDR2 FVKESK. The V segment lost 0 bases and the J segment 6 bases; nucleotides outside the gene matches: 8. This CDR3 comprises 16 residues. The material sequenced was PBMCs. The receptor was derived from a man in his forties in good health and CMV-seronegative. This chain connects TRBV14 to TRBJ1-1, with TRBD1 identical over 9 bases. The CDR3 bases are TGTGCCAGCAGCCAAGAGGGGGACAGGGACATGCCTGAAGCTTTCTTT. It translates to CASSQEGDRDMPEAFF.